This TCR beta chain was captured in a study of T cells in Graves' hyperthyroidism and ophthalmopathy. In the study overall: Peripheral blood was obtained at initial diagnosis, preceding any treatment.

Uncontrolled infection, other autoimmune disease, pregnancy or lactation disqualified patients from enrolment. Every diagnosis used clinical symptoms, serum thyroxine and TRAb, thyroid ultrasound and orbital computed tomography. Blood sampling occurred at first hyperthyroidism diagnosis, ahead of any ophthalmopathy symptoms. This clonotype was counted a single time. CDR3 length: 16 amino acids. In germline, CDR1 is SGHAT, CDR2 FQNNGV. J lost 9 bases, V lost 4 bases, and 9 bases had no gene match. Amplified TCR beta CDR3 regions derived from RNA transcripts. An initial round of RT-PCR targeting the TCR CDR3 relied on the HTBI primer set. TCRdb redid the calling of the multiplex PCR reads with MiXCR, one entry per CDR3 protein. Found here are under 450,000 distinct CDR3 sequences, about a sixth of them singletons; the top ten hold 30% to 40%.

The V and J genes are TRBV11-2 and TRBJ2-2, with TRBD1 identical over 12 bases. Sequenced material: blood. This TCR was sampled from a woman aged 30 to 39 with Graves' hyperthyroidism that later progressed to Graves' ophthalmopathy. CDR3: CASSSRDRGRWRELFF. CDR3 coding DNA: TGTGCCAGCAGCTCCCGGGACAGGGGGCGTTGGAGGGAGCTGTTTTTT.